This T cell receptor beta chain appears in the sequencing data of a study of cytomegalovirus exposure and HLA in healthy donors. As regards this clone: What it recognizes is unknown.

PCR primers comprised 60 Vbeta and 13 Jbeta primers. As processed by the authors: Approximately 80 million unique TCR beta chains, around 10 million of them shared, were counted by a later analysis. The data were produced by immunoSEQ multiplex PCR, yet TCRdb's version contains in-frame clones alone and is incomplete. V, J and clone size are those of that table, while D and trimming were read from the DNA. The top ten hold 4.5% to 6% of the sample, which has 110,000 or so clones, 77% seen once. Study conclusions and caveats: Most sequenced TCRs were rare (though some public TCRs occurred in many donors).

The receptor was derived from a young man in good health and CMV-seropositive. Material: PBMCs.

CDR3 nucleotide sequence: TGTGCCAGCAGCTTGGGGACAGGGATCCCCAATGAGCAGTTCTTC. Residues: CASSLGTGIPNEQFF. The chain joins TRBV13 to TRBJ2-1; 9 nucleotides match TRBD1. V dropped 3 bases and J dropped 6; count of bases not matched to a gene: 6. The CDR3 contains 15 residues. CDR1 and CDR2 from the germline V gene are PRHDT and FYEKMQ (reference sequence).